One sample yielded the 3 T cell receptor beta chains listed below, sequenced in a study of blood T cell repertoires in COVID-19. Here immunoSEQ multiplex PCR was the method, and the copy in TCRdb shows in-frame clones only, minus some. The sample contains 71,000 or so clones, about nine tenths of which appear only once. Sequencing input: peripheral blood. The receptor source for this set is a man aged 45-65 years with active COVID-19.

The chain couples TRBV4-2 to TRBJ2-2; 10 nucleotides agree with TRBD1. This CDR3 comprises 19 residues. The ends lost 3 bases at V and 0 bases at J; junction bases unmatched: 10. CDR1 is LGHNA, CDR2 YNFKEQ, per germline. CDR3 coding DNA: TGTGCCAGCAGCCATGACAGGGGGCACCCTTCCTCGAACACCGGGGAGCTGTTTTTT. It specifies CASSHDRGHPSSNTGELFF.

The chain links TRBV27 to TRBJ2-2, with D perhaps matching TRBD1 (5 bases). Between the trimmed V and J ends, which lost 5 bases and 6 bases, there was a span of 7 bases. The CDR3 covers 12 residues. Per germline, CDR1 MNHEY and CDR2 SMNVEV (reference sequence). The CDR3 loop is CASSLQAGELFF. For the CDR3, the DNA is TGTGCCAGCAGTCTACAGGCCGGGGAGCTGTTTTTT.

V gene TRBV7-9 combines with J gene TRBJ1-2; 8 nucleotides match TRBD1. Unmatched junction bases numbered 9, after V lost 5 bases and J lost 4 bases. CDR1 SEHNR and CDR2 FQNEAQ come from the germline V gene (reference sequence). This CDR3 region has 15 residues. CDR3 protein: CASSASYRGTYGYTF. The CDR3 DNA sequence: TGTGCCAGCAGCGCAAGCTACAGGGGGACCTATGGCTACACCTTC.